The 13 T cell receptor beta chains presented below share a single source sample, sequenced in a study of response to subunit inactivated influenza vaccine (dated by TCRdb to 2016 to 2019). Libraries were constructed by RT-PCR. Sequencing relied on an Illumina HiSeq 2500. TCRdb reanalyzed the raw reads on its own, using fastp at Q25 for trimming and MiXCR for clone calling, and kept in-frame beta chains. All rows with the same CDR3 protein become a single entry with the most common DNA and genes. The table for this sample lists some 540,000 distinct CDR3 sequences; around 21% of them were counted only once. The ten biggest clones cover about 2.8% of the sample. The same sample was also studied in work on T cells expressing NK-cell markers. The other study reports the following: The TCR beta cDNA libraries were made using 5'RACE template switching, a step that added both a universal primer site and unique molecular identifiers.

The material sequenced was CD4+ T cells sorted from PBMCs, taken 11 to 12 days after vaccination. The receptor source for this set is a man in his forties or fifties who received an inactivated influenza vaccine. Donor details come from another sample of the same person, matched by shared clones.

This clonotype has more than one count but fewer than ten. V is TRBV5-1 and J is TRBJ1-1, with D tentatively TRBD1 (6 bases). Germline loops: CDR1 SGHRS, CDR2 YFSETQ. The CDR3 runs to 15 residues. Between the trimmed V and J ends, which lost 3 bases and 5 bases, there was a span of 17 bases. The DNA for the CDR3 is TGCGCCAGCAGCTCCTATAGTGGGGGGCCTACTGAAGCTTTCTTT. Protein: CASSSYSGGPTEAFF.

This clonotype has a count of ten or more. The rearrangement uses TRBV12-3 or TRBV12-4 and TRBJ2-5, with 8 positions matching TRBD1. After removal of 5 bases from V and 5 bases from J, the junction contained 7 bases not matched to a gene. This CDR3 spans 14 amino acids. This chain's CDR3 is CASSIRRGRETQYF. The CDR3 region has the DNA TGTGCCAGCAGTATTCGCAGGGGGCGGGAGACCCAGTACTTC.

V usage is TRBV20-1 and J usage is TRBJ2-7, with D possibly TRBD1 on 6 matching bases. Trimming stripped 2 bases from V and 0 bases from J, with 11 bases between. This CDR3 region has 14 residues. Germline V gives CDR1 DFQATT, CDR2 SNEGSKA (reference sequence). The CDR3 DNA reads TGCAGTGCTAGACCCCCGGACAGCTCCTACGAGCAGTACTTC. Translating gives CSARPPDSSYEQYF.

This clonotype has more than one count but fewer than ten. The V gene is TRBV12-3 or TRBV12-4, the J gene TRBJ2-2, with 8 positions matching TRBD1. The V and J ends lost 9 bases and 7 bases, in that order; junction bases with no gene match: 10. The CDR3 spans 14 residues. CDR3 sequence: CASGRDRSHGELFF. CDR3 nucleotides: TGTGCCAGTGGAAGGGACAGGTCTCACGGGGAGCTGTTTTTT.

The gene calls are TRBV3-1 and TRBJ2-1; maybe TRBD2 (5 bases). This CDR3 has 14 residues. Trimming removed 3 bases from V and 5 bases from J, with 11 bases in between. Germline CDR1 and CDR2: LGHDT and YNNKEL (reference sequence). CDR3 amino acids: CASSQRVDHNEQFF. The CDR3 coding sequence is TGTGCCAGCAGCCAGAGGGTGGATCACAATGAGCAGTTCTTC.

The CDR3 DNA follows: TGCGCCAGCAGCCAAGTGAGTTCGTCTGAGCAGTTCTTC. The encoded protein is CASSQVSSSEQFF. J is TRBJ2-1 and V is TRBV4-3; D ambiguous. V was trimmed by 1 base and J by 9 bases, leaving 10 bases between them. CDR3 length equals 13 residues. From germline, CDR1 is LGHNA and CDR2 YSLEER.

The chain combines TRBV6-2 or TRBV6-3 with TRBJ2-3, with 7 bases lining up with TRBD2. The CDR3 is 14 amino acids. The trim removed 6 bases at V and 2 bases at J, leaving 5 bases unmatched. Germline V gives CDR1 MNHEY, CDR2 SVGEGT. CDR3 DNA: TGTGCCAGCAGCAGACTAGCATCCACAGATACGCAGTATTTT. Translated: CASSRLASTDTQYF.

In regard to this clonotype: Because the CDR3's place on the DNA is in doubt, the DNA is left out and the CDR3 is given as listed by TCRdb. The V gene is TRBV5-4, the J gene TRBJ1-2. Inclusive of both ends, the CDR3 amounts to 13 amino acids. Germline CDR1 SGHNT, CDR2 YYREEE (reference sequence). The CDR3 spells CASSLAFGNGYTF.

The J gene is TRBJ2-5, the V gene TRBV2; 8 bases line up with TRBD1. The CDR3 runs 15 residues. The V gene's germline CDR1 is SNHLY and CDR2 FYNNEI. Unmatched junction bases numbered 7, after V lost 2 bases and J lost 5 bases. The CDR3 loop reads CASSEQTTGGETQYF. As DNA, the CDR3 is TGTGCCAGCAGTGAACAAACTACAGGGGGGGAGACCCAGTACTTC.

The chain links TRBV2 to TRBJ2-1; D call uncertain. The CDR3 spans 12 residues. V lost 5 bases, J lost 6 bases, and 8 bases lay in between. CDR1 is SNHLY, CDR2 FYNNEI, per germline. CDR3 sequence (DNA): TGTGCCAGCAGTTGGGTGTCCAATGAGCAGTTCTTC. Translating it yields CASSWVSNEQFF.

J is TRBJ2-7 and V is TRBV12-3 or TRBV12-4; D call uncertain. The CDR3 is 14 amino acids. V was trimmed by 6 bases and J by 2 bases, leaving 14 bases between them. The CDR3 region is CASSPGLVTYEQYF. Here the CDR3 DNA reads TGTGCCAGCAGCCCTGGTCTAGTGACCTACGAGCAGTACTTC.

The chain couples TRBV20-1 to TRBJ2-3; 12 nucleotides align to TRBD2. CDR3 length: 14 residues. V shed 7 bases and J 5 bases; nucleotides not matched to a gene: 7. CDR1 and CDR2 from the germline V gene are DFQATT and SNEGSKA (reference sequence). CDR3 in amino acids: CSVPTSGGGDTQYF. CDR3 sequence (DNA): TGCAGTGTCCCGACTAGCGGGGGTGGAGATACGCAGTATTTT.

This clonotype was detected a few times. This chain uses TRBV14 with TRBJ2-2; D is undetermined. Germline V lookup: CDR1 SGHDN, CDR2 FVKESK. The CDR3 is 14 amino acids. The ends were cut back, 0 bases at V and 11 bases at J, with 13 bases in the middle. The CDR3 region has the DNA TGTGCCAGCAGCCAAGAAATTGTCGGTGCCGAGCTGTTTTTT. It specifies CASSQEIVGAELFF.